Listed here are 9 T cell receptor beta chains from one sample, sequenced in a study of blood T cell repertoires in COVID-19. TCRdb keeps only in-frame clones here, not all; method: immunoSEQ multiplex PCR. The sample consists of about 260,000 clones, less than 90% of them appearing once. Sequenced sample: peripheral blood. All receptors derive from a man in his 60s with acute or convalescent COVID-19.

This chain joins TRBV5-1 and TRBJ1-1; the D is unclear. Deletions cut 1 base from V and 1 base from J, with 5 bases between. This CDR3 is built from 13 residues. Germline values: CDR1 SGHRS, CDR2 YFSETQ. CDR3 sequence (DNA): TGCGCCAGCAGCTTGATGGCGAACACTGAAGCTTTCTTT. This sequence encodes CASSLMANTEAFF.

The chain couples TRBV5-1 to TRBJ2-2; 8 nucleotides match TRBD2. In germline, CDR1 is SGHRS, CDR2 YFSETQ. J gave up 4 bases and V 2 bases, and 7 bases lay outside the gene matches. This CDR3 region has 16 residues. CDR3 sequence (DNA): TGCGCCAGCAGCTTCGACGCGGGAGGCCCCACCGGGGAGCTGTTTTTT. Encoded protein: CASSFDAGGPTGELFF.

As regards this clone: Other DNA sequences in this sample translate to the same CDR3. V gene TRBV19 combines with J gene TRBJ2-7, with D uncertain. CDR1 and CDR2 (germline): LNHDA, SQIVND (reference sequence). The CDR3 loop spans 14 amino acids. V lost 2 bases and J lost 1, with 9 bases in between. CDR3 region: CASSIFGSSYEQYF. CDR3 sequence (DNA): TGTGCCAGTAGTATATTTGGCAGTTCCTACGAGCAGTACTTC.

The rearrangement links TRBV5-1 to TRBJ2-1, with a tentative D call TRBD1 (5 bases). Between the trimmed V and J ends, which lost 0 bases and 0 bases, there was a span of 10 bases. The germline CDR1 and CDR2 sequences are SGHRS and YFSETQ. This CDR3 comprises 16 residues. DNA for the CDR3: TGCGCCAGCAGCTTGGCACCAGGGTTCTCCTACAATGAGCAGTTCTTC. Its translation is CASSLAPGFSYNEQFF.

The chain recombines TRBV6-6 with TRBJ2-3; 7 nucleotides agree with TRBD1. The CDR3 length is 14 residues. V was pared by 5 bases and J by 4 bases, with 6 bases of the junction left unmatched. CDR1 and CDR2 from the germline V gene are MNHNY and SVGAGI (reference sequence). Written as DNA, the CDR3 is TGTGCCAGCAGTACAAGGGACAGCTCAGATACGCAGTATTTT. Encoded protein: CASSTRDSSDTQYF.

The V gene is TRBV19, the J gene TRBJ2-1; D perhaps matches TRBD2 (6 bases). V lost 3 bases and J lost 10, with 10 bases in between. Germline V gene data show CDR1 as LNHDA and CDR2 as SQIVND (reference sequence). This CDR3 is built from 12 residues. CDR3 in amino acids: CASSMGGWEQFF. CDR3 coding DNA: TGTGCCAGTAGTATGGGGGGATGGGAGCAGTTCTTC.

The chain uses TRBV2 and TRBJ1-5, with 7 nucleotides matching TRBD1. The CDR3 spans 14 residues. V was pared by 2 bases and J by 6 bases, with 4 bases of the junction left unmatched. CDR1 SNHLY and CDR2 FYNNEI come from the germline V gene. CDR3 bases: TGTGCCAGCAGTGAACGACAGGGCATTCAGCCCCAGCATTTT. This gives the protein CASSERQGIQPQHF.

The chain recombines TRBV7-8 with TRBJ2-5, with 13 positions matching TRBD2. The CDR3 contains 17 residues. With 3 bases clipped from V and 4 bases from J, the junction kept 8 bases outside the gene matches. Germline V lookup: CDR1 SGHVS, CDR2 FQNEAQ. CDR3 loop: CASSFTSGGGGGETQYF. The CDR3 DNA reads TGTGCCAGCAGCTTTACTAGCGGGGGGGGCGGAGGAGAGACCCAGTACTTC. Looking up the rest from reference TRBV7-8 and TRBJ2-5 gives the full variable domain: GAGVSQSPRYKVAKRGQDVALRCDPISGHVSLFWYQQALGQGPEFLTYFQNEAQLDKSGLPSDRFFAERPEGSVSTLKIQRTQQEDSAVYLCASSFTSGGGGGETQYFGPGTRLLVL.

V gene TRBV28 combines with J gene TRBJ2-3, with 12 bases matching TRBD2. Per the germline V gene, CDR1 is MDHEN and CDR2 is SYDVKM. CDR3 size: 17 residues. V was pared by 5 bases and J by 0 bases, with 6 bases of the junction left unmatched. The CDR3 reads CASSKLAGGPSTDTQYF. For the CDR3, the DNA is TGTGCCAGCAGTAAACTAGCGGGAGGCCCTAGCACAGATACGCAGTATTTT.